This T cell receptor (beta chain) was captured in a study of shared clonotypes between healthy human individuals. Study-wide points: A generally larger estimated richness was seen in naive subsets than in memory subsets. The generation probabilities recorded for non-shared clonotypes fell below those of clonotypes shared by all four donors.

This CDR3 region has 15 residues. V lost 5 bases and J lost 4; bases outside the gene matches: 9. CDR1 MGHDK and CDR2 SYGVNS come from the germline V gene. Every immunoSEQ plate was one replicate of a subset's evenly spread DNA. Sequencing was performed with immunoSEQ multiplex PCR; in TCRdb, only in-frame clones are kept and a portion is missing. The data contain roughly 2 million clones, more than 90% of them seen just once; the ten biggest clones take up roughly 0.13%. In the case of this clone: Antigen unknown.

The material sequenced was naive CD4+ T cells sorted from blood. The subset is: CD45RA+ positively selected. This rearrangement joins TRBV25-1 to TRBJ1-1; TRBD1 matches 8 bases. This clonotype was sampled from a man between 18 and 35 years old in good health. Written as DNA, the CDR3 is TGTGCCAGCAGTCCACCCAGGGGGCTGGGCACTGAAGCTTTCTTT. Translated: CASSPPRGLGTEAFF.